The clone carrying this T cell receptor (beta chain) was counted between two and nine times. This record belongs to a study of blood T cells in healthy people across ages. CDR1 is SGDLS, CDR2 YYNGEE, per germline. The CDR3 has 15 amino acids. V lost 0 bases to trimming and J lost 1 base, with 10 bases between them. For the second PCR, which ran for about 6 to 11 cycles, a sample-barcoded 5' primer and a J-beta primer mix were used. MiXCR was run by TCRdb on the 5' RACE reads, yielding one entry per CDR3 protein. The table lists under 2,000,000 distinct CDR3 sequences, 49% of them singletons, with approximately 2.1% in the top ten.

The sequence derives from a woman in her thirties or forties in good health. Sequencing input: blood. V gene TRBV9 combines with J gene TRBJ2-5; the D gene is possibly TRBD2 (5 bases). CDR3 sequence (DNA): TGTGCCAGCAGCGTAGCTACCGGACTCCAAGAGACCCAGTACTTC. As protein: CASSVATGLQETQYF.